The 8 T cell receptor beta chains in this list originate from one sample, sequenced in a study of blood T cell repertoires in COVID-19. Data came from immunoSEQ multiplex PCR; TCRdb stores just in-frame clones and leaves some out. The table has over 110,000 clones, about 91% seen once. The sequenced sample consisted of peripheral blood. The receptors shown here come from a human donor in a cohort sampled during active COVID-19.

In its sample, this clone was seen once. V usage is TRBV28 and J usage is TRBJ2-7; no clear D gene. This CDR3 region has 12 residues. The germline CDR1 and CDR2 sequences are MDHEN and SYDVKM. With 3 bases removed from V and 6 bases from J, the gap between germline ends came to 9 bases. DNA of the CDR3: TGTGCCAGCAGTTTTGTGGTGAGCGAGCAGTACTTC. Its protein product is CASSFVVSEQYF. Combining the CDR3 with reference TRBV28 and TRBJ2-7 gives the whole variable domain DVKVTQSSRYLVKRTGEKVFLECVQDMDHENMFWYRQDPGLGLRLIYFSYDVKMKEKGDIPEGYSVSREKKERFSLILESASTNQTSMYLCASSFVVSEQYFGPGTRLTVT.

The rearrangement joins TRBV3-1 (or the pseudogene TRBV3-2) to TRBJ2-7; 9 nucleotides align to TRBD2. Germline-derived CDR1 and CDR2 are LGHDT and YNNKEL (reference sequence). The length of the CDR3 is 15 residues. The ends lost 1 base at V and 6 bases at J; junction bases unmatched: 7. For the CDR3, the DNA is TGTGCCAGCAGCCAAGTAGGGACTAGCTTCGCCGAGCAGTACTTC. This gives the protein CASSQVGTSFAEQYF.

The rearrangement links TRBV3-1 (or the pseudogene TRBV3-2) to TRBJ2-7; 7 positions agree with TRBD2. J gave up 1 base and V 2 bases, and 11 bases lay outside the gene matches. This CDR3 contains 17 residues. Per germline, CDR1 LGHDT and CDR2 YNNKEL (reference sequence). The CDR3 sequence: CASSQFSSVGGSYEQYF. The CDR3 coding sequence is TGTGCCAGCAGCCAATTCTCCTCAGTGGGGGGGTCCTACGAGCAGTACTTC.

V and J are TRBV12-3 or TRBV12-4 and TRBJ1-1; D gene uncertain. V shed 7 bases and J shed 8 bases, with 14 bases lying between them. The CDR3 covers 12 residues. CDR3 in amino acids: CASTQGGPEAFF. In nucleotides, the CDR3 is TGTGCCAGCACCCAAGGAGGGCCCGAAGCTTTCTTT.

The DNA of the CDR3 is TGCGCCAGCAGCTTAGGACAACCCAAAAACATTCAGTACTTC. Encoded protein: CASSLGQPKNIQYF. V and J are TRBV5-1 and TRBJ2-4; possibly TRBD1 for D (5 bases). The CDR3 loop spans 14 amino acids. V was trimmed by 2 bases and J by 2 bases, leaving 8 bases between them. Germline V gene sequence: CDR1 SGHRS, CDR2 YFSETQ. The full variable domain, in which reference TRBV5-1 and TRBJ2-4 provide the parts outside the CDR3, is KAGVTQTPRYLIKTRGQQVTLSCSPISGHRSVSWYQQTPGQGLQFLFEYFSETQRNKGNFPGRFSGRQFSNSRSEMNVSTLELGDSALYLCASSLGQPKNIQYFGAGTRLSVL.

In its sample, this clone was seen once. The V call is TRBV5-6, the J call TRBJ2-1; 11 bases line up with TRBD1. Losses at the gene ends were 0 bases for V and 6 bases for J; bases not matched to a gene: 8. Germline CDR1 and CDR2: SGHDT and YYEEEE. The CDR3 spans 17 residues. CDR3 DNA sequence: TGTGCCAGCAGCTTGGCTAGAGGACAGGGGGCTGGCAATGAGCAGTTCTTC. It specifies CASSLARGQGAGNEQFF.

The V gene is TRBV21-1, the J gene TRBJ1-1. TRBV21-1 is a listed pseudogene. This CDR3 spans 16 amino acids. CDR3 amino acids: CAILSDPQPRNTEAFF. The DNA of the CDR3 is TGTGCCATCTTAAGCGACCCACAACCTAGGAACACTGAAGCTTTCTTT.

The DNA for the CDR3 is TGCGCCAGCAAGGCAGGGGCGGGCTATGGCTACACCTTC. It is translated as CASKAGAGYGYTF. The chain couples TRBV5-1 to TRBJ1-2, with D possibly TRBD1 on 6 matching bases. CDR3 length: 13 residues. V gave up 6 bases and J gave up 4 bases, with 13 bases separating them. Per germline, CDR1 SGHRS and CDR2 YFSETQ.